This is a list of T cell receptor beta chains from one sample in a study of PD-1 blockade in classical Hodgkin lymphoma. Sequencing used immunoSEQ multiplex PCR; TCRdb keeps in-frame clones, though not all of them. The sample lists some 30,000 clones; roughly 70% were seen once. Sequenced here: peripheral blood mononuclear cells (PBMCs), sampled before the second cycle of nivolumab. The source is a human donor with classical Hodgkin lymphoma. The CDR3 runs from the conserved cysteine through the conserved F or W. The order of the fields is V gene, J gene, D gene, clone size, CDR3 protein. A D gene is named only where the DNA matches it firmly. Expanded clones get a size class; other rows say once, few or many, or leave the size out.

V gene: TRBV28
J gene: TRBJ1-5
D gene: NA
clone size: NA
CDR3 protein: CASSGPGERVGNQPQHF

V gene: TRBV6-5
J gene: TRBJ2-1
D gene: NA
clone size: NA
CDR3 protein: CASSLTIYNEQFF

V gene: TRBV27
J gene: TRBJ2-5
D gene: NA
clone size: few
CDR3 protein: CASSTLGGQETQYF

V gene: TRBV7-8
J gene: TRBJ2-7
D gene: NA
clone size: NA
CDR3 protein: CASSFHQGPSYEQYF

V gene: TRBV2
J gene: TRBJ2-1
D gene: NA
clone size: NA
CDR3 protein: CASSEGTNRGEQFF

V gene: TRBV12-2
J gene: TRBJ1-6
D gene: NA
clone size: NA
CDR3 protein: CASRLGTSGTTNSPLHF

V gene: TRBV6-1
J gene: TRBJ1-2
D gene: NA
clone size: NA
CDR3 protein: CASSGLTVTGYGYTF

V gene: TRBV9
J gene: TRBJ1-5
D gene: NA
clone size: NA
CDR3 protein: CASSADINQPQHF

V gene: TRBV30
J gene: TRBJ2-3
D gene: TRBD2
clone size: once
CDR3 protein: CAWRSGRGGTDTQYF

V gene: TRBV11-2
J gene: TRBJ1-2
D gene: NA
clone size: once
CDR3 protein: CASSLGGGVGYTF

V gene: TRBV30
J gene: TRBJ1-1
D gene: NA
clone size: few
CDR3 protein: CAWSVTGWDTEAFF

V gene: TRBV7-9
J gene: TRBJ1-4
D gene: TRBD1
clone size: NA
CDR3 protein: CASSLDWDRGGEKLFF

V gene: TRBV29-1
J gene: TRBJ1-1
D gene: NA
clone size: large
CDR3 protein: CSVEGRMNTEAFF

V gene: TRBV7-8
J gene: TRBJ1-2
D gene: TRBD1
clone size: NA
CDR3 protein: CASSLQGAVDGYTF

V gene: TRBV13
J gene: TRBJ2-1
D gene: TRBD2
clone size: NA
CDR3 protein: CASTREGLAGGPAVNEQFF

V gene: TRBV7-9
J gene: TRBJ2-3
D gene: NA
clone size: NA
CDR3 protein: CASRPPSTDTQYF

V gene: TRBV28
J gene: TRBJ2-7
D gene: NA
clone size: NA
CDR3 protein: CASSFTSRSSYEQYF

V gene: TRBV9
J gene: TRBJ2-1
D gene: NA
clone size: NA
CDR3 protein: CASSVRGEHRDEQFF

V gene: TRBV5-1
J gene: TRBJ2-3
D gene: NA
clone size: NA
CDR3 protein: CASSWDTSSTDTQYF

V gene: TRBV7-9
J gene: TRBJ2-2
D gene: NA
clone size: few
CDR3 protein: CASSQNSAGQATDGELFF

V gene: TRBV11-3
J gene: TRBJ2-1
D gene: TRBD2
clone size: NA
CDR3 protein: CASSLGTNMNNEQFF

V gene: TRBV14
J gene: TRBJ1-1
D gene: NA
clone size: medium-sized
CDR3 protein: CASSQEVGVEAFF

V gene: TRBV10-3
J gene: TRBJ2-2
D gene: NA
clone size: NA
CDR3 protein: CAHRAYTGELFF

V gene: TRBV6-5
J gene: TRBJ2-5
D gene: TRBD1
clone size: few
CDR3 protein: CASSYSRDTGEETQYF

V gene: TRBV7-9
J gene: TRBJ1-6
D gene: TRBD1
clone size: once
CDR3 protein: CASSFGQGGGSLHF

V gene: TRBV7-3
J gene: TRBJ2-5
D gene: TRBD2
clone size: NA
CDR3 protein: CASSLFRGVQETQYF

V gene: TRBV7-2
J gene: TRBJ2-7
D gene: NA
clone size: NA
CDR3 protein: CASSFRDAGEQYF

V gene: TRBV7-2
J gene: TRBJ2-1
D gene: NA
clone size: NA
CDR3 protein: CASSSLPGTYNEQFF

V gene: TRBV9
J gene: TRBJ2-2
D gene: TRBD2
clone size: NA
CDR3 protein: CASSVDIMDRTGGVVGELFF

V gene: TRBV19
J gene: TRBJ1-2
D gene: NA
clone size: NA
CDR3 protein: CASQADSSWGYTF

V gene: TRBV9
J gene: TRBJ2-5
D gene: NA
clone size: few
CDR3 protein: CASSATIARGEETQYF

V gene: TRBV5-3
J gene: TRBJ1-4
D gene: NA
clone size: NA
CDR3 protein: CASIGGEDEKLFF

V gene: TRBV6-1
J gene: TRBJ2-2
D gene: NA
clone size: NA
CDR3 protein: CASSEATWGAGELFF

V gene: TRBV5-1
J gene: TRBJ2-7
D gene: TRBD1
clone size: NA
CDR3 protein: CASSLDPDRVSYEQYF

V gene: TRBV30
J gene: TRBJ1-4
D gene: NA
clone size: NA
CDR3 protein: CAWTRGTEKLFF

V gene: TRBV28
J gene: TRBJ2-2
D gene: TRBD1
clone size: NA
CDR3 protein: CASSFPSGQGVSGELFF

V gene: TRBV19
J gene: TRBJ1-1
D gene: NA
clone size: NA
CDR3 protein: CASTRDIVTEAFF

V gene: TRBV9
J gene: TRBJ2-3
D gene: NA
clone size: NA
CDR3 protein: CASSVDFGLGITDTQYF

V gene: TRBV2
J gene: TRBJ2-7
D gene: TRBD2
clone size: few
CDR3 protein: CASSVRAGGAWEQYF

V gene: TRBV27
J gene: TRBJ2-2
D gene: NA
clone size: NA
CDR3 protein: CASSPYTGKGGELFF

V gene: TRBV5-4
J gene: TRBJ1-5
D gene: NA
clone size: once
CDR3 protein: CASSLGGGSPQHF

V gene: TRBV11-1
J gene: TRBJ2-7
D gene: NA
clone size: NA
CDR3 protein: CASSRPGEAYEQYF

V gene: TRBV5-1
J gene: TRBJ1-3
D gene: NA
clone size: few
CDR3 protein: CASSLHGRSSGNTIYF